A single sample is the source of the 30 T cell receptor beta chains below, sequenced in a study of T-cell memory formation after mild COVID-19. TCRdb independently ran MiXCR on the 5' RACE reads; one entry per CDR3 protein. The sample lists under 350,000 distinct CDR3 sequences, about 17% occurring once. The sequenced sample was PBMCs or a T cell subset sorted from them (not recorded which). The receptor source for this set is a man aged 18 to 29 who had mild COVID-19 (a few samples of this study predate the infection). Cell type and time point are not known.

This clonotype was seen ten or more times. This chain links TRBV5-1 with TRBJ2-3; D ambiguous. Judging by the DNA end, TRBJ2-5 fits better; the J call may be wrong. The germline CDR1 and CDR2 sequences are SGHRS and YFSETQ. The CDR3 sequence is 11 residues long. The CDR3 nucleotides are TGCGCCAGCAGCTCCCCTGGGACCCAGTACTTC. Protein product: CASSSPGTQYF.

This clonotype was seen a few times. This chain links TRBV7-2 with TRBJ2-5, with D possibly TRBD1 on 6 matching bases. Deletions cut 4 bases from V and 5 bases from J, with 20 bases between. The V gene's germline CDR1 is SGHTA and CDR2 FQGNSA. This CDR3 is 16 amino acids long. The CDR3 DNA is TGTGCCAGCAGCTACTACTCAGGGGCCCGTTGGGAGACCCAGTACTTC. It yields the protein CASSYYSGARWETQYF.

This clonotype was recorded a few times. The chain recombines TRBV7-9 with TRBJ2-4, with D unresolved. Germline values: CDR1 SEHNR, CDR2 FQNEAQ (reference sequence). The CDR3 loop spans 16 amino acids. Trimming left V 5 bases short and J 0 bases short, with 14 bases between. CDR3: CASSPPGPAAKNIQYF. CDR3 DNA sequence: TGTGCCAGCAGCCCCCCCGGACCCGCAGCCAAAAACATTCAGTACTTC.

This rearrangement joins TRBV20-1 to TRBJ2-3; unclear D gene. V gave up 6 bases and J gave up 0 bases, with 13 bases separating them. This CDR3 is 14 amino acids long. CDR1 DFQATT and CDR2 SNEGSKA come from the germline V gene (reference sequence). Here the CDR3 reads CSAPRAESTDTQYF. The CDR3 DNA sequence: TGCAGTGCCCCTAGGGCAGAGAGCACAGATACGCAGTATTTT.

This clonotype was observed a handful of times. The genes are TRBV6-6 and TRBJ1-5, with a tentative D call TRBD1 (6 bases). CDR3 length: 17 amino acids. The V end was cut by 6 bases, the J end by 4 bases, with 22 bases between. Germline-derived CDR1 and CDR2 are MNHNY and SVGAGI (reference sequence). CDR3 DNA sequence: TGTGCCAGCAGGAAACTCGCGGGGGGCAGGGGAAATCAGCCCCAGCATTTT. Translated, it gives CASRKLAGGRGNQPQHF.

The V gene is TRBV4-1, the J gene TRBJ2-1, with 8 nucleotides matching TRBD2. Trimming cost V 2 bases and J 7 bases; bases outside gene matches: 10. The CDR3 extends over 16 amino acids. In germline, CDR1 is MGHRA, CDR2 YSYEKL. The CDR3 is CASSQRGGGTFNEQFF. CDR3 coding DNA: TGCGCCAGCAGCCAAAGAGGCGGGGGGACCTTTAATGAGCAGTTCTTC.

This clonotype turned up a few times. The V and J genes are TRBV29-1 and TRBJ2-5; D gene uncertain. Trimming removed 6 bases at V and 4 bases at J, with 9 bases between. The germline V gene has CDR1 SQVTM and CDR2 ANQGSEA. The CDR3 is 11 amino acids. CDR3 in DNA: TGCAGCGTCCGATTGGGAGAGACCCAGTACTTC. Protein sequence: CSVRLGETQYF.

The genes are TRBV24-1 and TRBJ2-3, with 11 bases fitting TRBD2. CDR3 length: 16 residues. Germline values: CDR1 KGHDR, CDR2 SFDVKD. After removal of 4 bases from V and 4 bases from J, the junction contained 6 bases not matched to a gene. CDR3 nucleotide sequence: TGTGCCACCAGTGACCCTAGCGGGGGGTGGGCAGATACGCAGTATTTT. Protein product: CATSDPSGGWADTQYF.

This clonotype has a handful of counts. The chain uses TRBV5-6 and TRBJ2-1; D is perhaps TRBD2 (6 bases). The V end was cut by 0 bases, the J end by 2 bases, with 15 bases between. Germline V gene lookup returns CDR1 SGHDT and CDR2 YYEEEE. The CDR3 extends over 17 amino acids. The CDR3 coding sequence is TGTGCCAGCAGCTTGGTGGGCCCGGGAGTGCCCTACAATGAGCAGTTCTTC. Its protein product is CASSLVGPGVPYNEQFF.

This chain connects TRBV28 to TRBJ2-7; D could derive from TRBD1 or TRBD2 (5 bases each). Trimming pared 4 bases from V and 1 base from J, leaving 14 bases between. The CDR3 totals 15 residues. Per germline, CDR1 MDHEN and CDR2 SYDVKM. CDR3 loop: CASSSIGTESYEQYV. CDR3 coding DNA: TGTGCCAGCAGTTCGATCGGGACGGAATCCTACGAGCAGTACGTC.

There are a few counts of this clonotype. Here the CDR3 reads CASRPRQYQETQYF. CDR3 coding DNA: TGTGCCAGCAGGCCAAGACAGTACCAAGAGACCCAGTACTTC. V and J are TRBV12-3 or TRBV12-4 and TRBJ2-5; a possible D gene is TRBD1 (5 bases). The V end lost 6 bases, the J end lost 0 bases, and 11 bases lay between the germline ends. This CDR3 spans 14 amino acids.

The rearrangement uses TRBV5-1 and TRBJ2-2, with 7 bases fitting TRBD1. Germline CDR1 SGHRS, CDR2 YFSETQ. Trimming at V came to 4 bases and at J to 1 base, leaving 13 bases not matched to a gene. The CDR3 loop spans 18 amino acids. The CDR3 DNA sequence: TGCGCCAGCAGCCCAAGCCCGGGACAGACTGAGAACACCGGGGAGCTGTTTTTT. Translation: CASSPSPGQTENTGELFF.

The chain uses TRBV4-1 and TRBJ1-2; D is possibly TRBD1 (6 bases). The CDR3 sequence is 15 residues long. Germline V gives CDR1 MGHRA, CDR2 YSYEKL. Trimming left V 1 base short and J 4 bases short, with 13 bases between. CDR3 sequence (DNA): TGCGCCAGCAGCCAAGTTGAGGGGGTGGGCTATGGCTACACCTTC. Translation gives CASSQVEGVGYGYTF.

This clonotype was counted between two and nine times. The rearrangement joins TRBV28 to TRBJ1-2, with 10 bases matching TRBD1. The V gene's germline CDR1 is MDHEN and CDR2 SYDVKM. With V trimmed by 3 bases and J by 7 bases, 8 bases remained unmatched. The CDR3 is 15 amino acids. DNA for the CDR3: TGTGCCAGCAGTTTGGGGACAGGGGCCAGAGGTGGCTACACCTTC. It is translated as CASSLGTGARGGYTF.

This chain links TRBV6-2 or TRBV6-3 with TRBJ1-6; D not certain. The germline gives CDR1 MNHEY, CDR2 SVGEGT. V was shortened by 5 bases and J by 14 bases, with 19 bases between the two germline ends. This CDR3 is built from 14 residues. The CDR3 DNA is TGTGCCAGCAGTCCGCAGAGGACGGTCCGCTCCCTCCACTTT. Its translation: CASSPQRTVRSLHF.

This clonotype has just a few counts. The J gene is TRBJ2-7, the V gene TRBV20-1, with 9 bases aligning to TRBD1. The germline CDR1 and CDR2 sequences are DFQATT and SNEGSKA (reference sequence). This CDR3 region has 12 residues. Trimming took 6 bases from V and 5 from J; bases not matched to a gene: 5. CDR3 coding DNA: TGCAGTGCGGACAGGGGTTCCCACGAGCAGTACTTC. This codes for CSADRGSHEQYF.

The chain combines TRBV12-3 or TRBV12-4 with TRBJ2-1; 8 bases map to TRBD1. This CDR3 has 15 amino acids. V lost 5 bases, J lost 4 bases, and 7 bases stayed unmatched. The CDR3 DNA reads TGTGCCAGCAGTGGGGACAGGACCTTGTACAATGAGCAGTTCTTC. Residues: CASSGDRTLYNEQFF.

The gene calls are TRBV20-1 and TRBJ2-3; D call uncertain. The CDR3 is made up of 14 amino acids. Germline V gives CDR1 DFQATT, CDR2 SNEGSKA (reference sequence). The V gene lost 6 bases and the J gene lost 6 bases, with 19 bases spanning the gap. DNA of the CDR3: TGCAGTGCCCGCGACTCCGCTGGGAAGGATACGCAGTATTTT. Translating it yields CSARDSAGKDTQYF.

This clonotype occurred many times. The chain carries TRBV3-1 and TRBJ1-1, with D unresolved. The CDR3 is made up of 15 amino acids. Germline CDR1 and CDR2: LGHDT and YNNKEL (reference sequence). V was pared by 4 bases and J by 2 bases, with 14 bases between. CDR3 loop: CASSPGFGFNTEAFF. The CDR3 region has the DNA TGTGCCAGCAGCCCTGGATTTGGATTTAACACTGAAGCTTTCTTT. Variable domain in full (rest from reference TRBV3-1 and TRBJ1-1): DTAVSQTPKYLVTQMGNDKSIKCEQNLGHDTMYWYKQDSKKFLKIMFSYNNKELIINETVPNRFSPKSPDKAHLNLHINSLELGDSAVYFCASSPGFGFNTEAFFGQGTRLTVV.

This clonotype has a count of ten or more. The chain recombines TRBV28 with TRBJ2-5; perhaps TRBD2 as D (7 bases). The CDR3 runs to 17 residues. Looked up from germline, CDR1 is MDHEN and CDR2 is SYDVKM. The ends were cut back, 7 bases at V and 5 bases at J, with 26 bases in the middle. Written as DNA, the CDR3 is TGTGCCAGCATTGACGCTCGTCTGGGCAGGGGAGGGGAGACCCAGTACTTC. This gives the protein CASIDARLGRGGETQYF.

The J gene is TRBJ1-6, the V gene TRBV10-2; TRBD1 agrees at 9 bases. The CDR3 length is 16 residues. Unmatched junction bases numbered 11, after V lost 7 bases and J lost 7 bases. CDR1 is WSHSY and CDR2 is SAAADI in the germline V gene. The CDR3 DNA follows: TGCGCCAGCACCAAGGGACAGGGCTGGGAAAATTCACCCCTCCACTTT. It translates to CASTKGQGWENSPLHF.

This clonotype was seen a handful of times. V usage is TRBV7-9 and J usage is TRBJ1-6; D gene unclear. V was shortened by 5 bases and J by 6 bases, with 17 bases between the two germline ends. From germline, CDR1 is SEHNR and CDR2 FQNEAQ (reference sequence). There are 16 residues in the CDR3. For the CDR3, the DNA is TGTGCCAGCAGCCACCGCCCCTATGGGGTTAATTCACCCCTCCACTTT. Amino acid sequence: CASSHRPYGVNSPLHF.

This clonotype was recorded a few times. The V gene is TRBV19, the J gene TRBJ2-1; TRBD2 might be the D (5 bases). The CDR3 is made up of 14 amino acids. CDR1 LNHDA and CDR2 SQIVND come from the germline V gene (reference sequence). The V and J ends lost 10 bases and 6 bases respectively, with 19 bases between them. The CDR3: CATSGLAPRNEQFF. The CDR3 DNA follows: TGTGCCACAAGTGGCCTAGCTCCACGCAATGAGCAGTTCTTC.

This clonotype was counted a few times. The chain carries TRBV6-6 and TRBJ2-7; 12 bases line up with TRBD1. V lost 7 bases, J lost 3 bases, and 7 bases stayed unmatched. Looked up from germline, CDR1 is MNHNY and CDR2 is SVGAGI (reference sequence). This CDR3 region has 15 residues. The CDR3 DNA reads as TGTGCCAGCATCTGGGGACAGGGGGCTAACTACGAGCAGTACTTC. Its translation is CASIWGQGANYEQYF.

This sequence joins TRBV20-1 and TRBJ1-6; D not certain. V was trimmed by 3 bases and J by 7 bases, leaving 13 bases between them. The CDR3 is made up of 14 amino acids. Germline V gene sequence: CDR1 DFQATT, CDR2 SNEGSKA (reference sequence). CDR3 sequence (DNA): TGCAGTGCTAGTATGTCGGTCTCCAATTCACCCCTCCACTTT. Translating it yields CSASMSVSNSPLHF.

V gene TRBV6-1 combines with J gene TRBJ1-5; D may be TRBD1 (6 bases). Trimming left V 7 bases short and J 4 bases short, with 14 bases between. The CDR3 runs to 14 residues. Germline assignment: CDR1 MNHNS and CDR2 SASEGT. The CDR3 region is CASNTGSLNQPQHF. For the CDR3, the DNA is TGTGCCAGCAATACAGGGTCGTTAAATCAGCCCCAGCATTTT.

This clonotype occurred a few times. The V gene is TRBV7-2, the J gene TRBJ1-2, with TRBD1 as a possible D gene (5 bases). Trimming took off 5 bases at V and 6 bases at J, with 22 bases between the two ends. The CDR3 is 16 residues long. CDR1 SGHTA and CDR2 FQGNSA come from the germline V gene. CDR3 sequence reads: CASSPQPPGLGDGYTF. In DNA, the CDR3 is TGTGCCAGCAGCCCACAACCGCCGGGGCTGGGGGATGGCTACACCTTC.

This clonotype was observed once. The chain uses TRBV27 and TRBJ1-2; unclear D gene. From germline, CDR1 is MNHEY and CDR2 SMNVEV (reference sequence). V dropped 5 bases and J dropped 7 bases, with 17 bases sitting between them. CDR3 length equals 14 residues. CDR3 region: CASSPRRILGGYTF. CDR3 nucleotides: TGTGCCAGCAGTCCCCGACGGATCCTGGGTGGCTACACCTTC.

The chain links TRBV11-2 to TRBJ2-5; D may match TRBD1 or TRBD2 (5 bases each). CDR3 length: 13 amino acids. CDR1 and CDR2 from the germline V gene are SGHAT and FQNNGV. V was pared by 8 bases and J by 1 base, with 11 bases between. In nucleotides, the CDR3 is TGTGCCAGCTCCGCCGGGGCCCAAGAGACCCAGTACTTC. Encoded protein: CASSAGAQETQYF.

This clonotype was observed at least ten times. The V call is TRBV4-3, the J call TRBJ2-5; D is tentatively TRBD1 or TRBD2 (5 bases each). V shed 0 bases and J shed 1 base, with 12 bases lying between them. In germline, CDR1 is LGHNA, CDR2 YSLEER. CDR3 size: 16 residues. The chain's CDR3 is CASSQELGPLQETQYF. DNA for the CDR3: TGCGCCAGCAGCCAAGAACTGGGACCCCTCCAAGAGACCCAGTACTTC.